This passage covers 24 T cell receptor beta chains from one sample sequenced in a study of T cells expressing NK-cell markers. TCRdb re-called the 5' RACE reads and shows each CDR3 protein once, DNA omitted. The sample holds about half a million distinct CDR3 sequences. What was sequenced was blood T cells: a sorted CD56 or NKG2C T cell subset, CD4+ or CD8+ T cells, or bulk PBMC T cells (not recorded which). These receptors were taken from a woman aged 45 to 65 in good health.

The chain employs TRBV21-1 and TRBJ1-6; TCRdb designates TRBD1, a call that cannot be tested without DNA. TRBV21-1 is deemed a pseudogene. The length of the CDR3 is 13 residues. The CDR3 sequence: CASSKGANSPLHF.

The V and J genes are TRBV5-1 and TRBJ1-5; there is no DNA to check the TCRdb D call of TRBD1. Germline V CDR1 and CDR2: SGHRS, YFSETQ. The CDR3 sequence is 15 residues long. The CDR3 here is CASSLGQGGNQPQHF.

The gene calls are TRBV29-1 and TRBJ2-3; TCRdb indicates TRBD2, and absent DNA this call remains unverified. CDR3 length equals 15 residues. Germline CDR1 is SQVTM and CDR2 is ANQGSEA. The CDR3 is CSVNGLAGSTDTQYF.

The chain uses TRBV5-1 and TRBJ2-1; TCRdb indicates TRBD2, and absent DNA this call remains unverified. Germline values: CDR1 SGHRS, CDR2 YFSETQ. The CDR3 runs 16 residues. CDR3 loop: CASSVGGSGSIYEQFF. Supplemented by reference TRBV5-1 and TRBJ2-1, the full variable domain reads KAGVTQTPRYLIKTRGQQVTLSCSPISGHRSVSWYQQTPGQGLQFLFEYFSETQRNKGNFPGRFSGRQFSNSRSEMNVSTLELGDSALYLCASSVGGSGSIYEQFFGPGTRLTVL.

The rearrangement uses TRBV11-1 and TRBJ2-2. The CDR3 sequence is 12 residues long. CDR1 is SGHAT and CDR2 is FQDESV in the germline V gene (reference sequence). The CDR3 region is CASSLVWGELFF. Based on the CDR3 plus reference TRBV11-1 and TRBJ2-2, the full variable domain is EAEVAQSPRYKITEKSQAVAFWCDPISGHATLYWYRQILGQGPELLVQFQDESVVDDSQLPKDRFSAERLKGVDSTLKIQPAELGDSAMYLCASSLVWGELFFGEGSRLTVL.

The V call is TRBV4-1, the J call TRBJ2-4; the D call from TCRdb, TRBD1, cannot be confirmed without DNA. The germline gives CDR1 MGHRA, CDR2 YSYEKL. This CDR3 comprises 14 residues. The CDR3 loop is CASSQTAGGGIQYF.

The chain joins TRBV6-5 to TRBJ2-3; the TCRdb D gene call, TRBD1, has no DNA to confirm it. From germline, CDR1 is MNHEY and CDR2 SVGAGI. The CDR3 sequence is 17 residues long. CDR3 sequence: CASSTRRGPAATDTQYF.

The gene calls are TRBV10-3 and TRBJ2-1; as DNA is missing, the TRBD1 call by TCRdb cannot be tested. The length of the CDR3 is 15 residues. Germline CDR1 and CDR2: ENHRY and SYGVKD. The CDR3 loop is CAIRGDRETYNEQFF.

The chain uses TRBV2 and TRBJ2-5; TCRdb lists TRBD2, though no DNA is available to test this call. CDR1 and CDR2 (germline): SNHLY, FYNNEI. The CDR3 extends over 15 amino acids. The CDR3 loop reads CASSEELAGKETQYF.

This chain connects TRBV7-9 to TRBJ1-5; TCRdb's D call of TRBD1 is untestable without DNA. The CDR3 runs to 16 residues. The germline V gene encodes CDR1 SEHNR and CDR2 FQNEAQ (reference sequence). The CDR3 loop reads CASSHYRGLLDQPQHF.

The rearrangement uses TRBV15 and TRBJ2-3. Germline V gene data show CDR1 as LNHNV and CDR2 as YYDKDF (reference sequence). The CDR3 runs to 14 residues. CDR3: CATSRPTVADTQYF.

The CDR3 sequence: CASSEALGGPGNTIYF. The chain has TRBV2 and TRBJ1-3. The CDR3 extends over 16 amino acids. CDR1 and CDR2 from the germline V gene are SNHLY and FYNNEI. Based on the CDR3 plus reference TRBV2 and TRBJ1-3, the full variable domain is EPEVTQTPSHQVTQMGQEVILRCVPISNHLYFYWYRQILGQKVEFLVSFYNNEISEKSEIFDDQFSVERPDGSNFTLKIRSTKLEDSAMYFCASSEALGGPGNTIYFGEGSWLTVV.

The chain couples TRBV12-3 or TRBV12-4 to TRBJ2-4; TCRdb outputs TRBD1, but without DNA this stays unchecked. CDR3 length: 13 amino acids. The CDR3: CASRMGGAGIQYF.

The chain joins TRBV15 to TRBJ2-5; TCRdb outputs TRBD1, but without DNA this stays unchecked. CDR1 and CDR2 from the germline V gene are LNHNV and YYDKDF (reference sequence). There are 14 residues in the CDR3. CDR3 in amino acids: CATSEMGDRLVQYF. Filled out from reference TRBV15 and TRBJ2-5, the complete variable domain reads DAMVIQNPRYQVTQFGKPVTLSCSQTLNHNVMYWYQQKSSQAPKLLFHYYDKDFNNEADTPDNFQSRRPNTSFCFLDIRSPGLGDTAMYLCATSEMGDRLVQYFGPGTRLLVL.

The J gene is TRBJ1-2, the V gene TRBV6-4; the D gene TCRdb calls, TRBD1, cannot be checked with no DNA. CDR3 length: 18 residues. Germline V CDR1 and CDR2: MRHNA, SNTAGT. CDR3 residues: CASSRTGGHPLTDYGYTF.

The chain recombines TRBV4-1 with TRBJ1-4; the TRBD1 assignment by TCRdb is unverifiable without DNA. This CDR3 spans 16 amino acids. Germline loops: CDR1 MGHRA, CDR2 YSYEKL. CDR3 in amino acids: CASSHGDRGRGEKLFF.

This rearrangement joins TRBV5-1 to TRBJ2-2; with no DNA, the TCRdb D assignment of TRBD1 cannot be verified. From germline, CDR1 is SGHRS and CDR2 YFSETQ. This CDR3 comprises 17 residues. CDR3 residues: CASSLGASGTGTGELFF.

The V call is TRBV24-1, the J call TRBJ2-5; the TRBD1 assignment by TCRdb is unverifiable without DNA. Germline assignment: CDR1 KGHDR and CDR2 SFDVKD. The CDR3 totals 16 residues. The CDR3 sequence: CATSSPLGQGRETQYF.

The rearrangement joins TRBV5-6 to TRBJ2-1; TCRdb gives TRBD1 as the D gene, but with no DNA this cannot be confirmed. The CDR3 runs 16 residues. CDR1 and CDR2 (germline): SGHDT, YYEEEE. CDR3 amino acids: CASSLAYRTGDNEQFF.

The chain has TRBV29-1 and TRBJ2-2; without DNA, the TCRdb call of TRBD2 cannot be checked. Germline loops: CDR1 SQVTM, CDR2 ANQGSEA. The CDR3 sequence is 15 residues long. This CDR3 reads CSVGSSGVPTGELFF.

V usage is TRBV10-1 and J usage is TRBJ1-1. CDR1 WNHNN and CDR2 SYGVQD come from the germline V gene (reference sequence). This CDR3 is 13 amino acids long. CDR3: CASSIKGNTEAFF.

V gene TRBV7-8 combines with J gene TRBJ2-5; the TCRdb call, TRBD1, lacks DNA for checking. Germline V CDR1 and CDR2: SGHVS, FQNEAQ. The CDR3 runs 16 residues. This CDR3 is CASSSQFISFPDAQYF.

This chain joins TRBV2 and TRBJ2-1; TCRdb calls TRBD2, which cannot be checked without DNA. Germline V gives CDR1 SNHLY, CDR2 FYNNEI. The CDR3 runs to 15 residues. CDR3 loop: CASSAGLARYNEQFF.

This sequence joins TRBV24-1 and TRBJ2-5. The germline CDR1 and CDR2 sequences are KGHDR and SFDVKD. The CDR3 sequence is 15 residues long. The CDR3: CATSDSTQRQETQYF.